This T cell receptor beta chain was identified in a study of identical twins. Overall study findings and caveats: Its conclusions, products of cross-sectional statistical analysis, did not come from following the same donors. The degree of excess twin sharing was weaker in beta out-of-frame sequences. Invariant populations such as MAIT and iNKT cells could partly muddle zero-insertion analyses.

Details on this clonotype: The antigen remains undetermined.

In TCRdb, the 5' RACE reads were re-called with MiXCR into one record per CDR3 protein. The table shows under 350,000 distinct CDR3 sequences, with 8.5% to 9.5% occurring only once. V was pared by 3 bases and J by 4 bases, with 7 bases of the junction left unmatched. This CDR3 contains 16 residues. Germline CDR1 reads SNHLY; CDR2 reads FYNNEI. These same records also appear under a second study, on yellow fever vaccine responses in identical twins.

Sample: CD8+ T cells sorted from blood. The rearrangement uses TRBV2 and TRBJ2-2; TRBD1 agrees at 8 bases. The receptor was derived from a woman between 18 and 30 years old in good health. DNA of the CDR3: TGTGCCAGCAGTGAGGACAGGGAACATTTCACCGGGGAGCTGTTTTTT. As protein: CASSEDREHFTGELFF.